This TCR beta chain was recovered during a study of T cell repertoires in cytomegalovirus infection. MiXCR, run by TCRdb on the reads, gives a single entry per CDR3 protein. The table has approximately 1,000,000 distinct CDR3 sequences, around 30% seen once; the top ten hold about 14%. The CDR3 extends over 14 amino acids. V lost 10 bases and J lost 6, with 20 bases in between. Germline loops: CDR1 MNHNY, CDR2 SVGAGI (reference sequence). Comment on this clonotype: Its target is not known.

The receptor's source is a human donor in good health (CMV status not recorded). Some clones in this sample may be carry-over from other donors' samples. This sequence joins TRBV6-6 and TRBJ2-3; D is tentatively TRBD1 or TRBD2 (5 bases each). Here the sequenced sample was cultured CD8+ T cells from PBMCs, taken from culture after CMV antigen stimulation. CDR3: CATGPGGWGDTQYF. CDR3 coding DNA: TGTGCCACAGGCCCCGGTGGCTGGGGGGATACGCAGTATTTT.